This TCR beta chain originates from a study of T cell repertoires in cytomegalovirus infection. Study summary: CMV epitopes used comprised recently identified HLA-C-restricted ones and well-studied HLA-B-restricted ones. CMV infection plus the matching HLA type was flagged by public TCR beta signatures.

CDR3 length equals 15 residues. After removal of 6 bases from V and 6 bases from J, the junction contained 4 bases not matched to a gene. One entry per CDR3 protein, called by TCRdb with MiXCR from the reads. The data show 600,000 to 700,000 distinct CDR3 sequences, around 32% seen once. Regarding the study as a whole: Cumulative public TCR beta family frequency identified carriers of CMV plus the relevant HLA.

Concerning this clonotype itself: The antigen remains undetermined.

The V gene is TRBV12-3 or TRBV12-4, the J gene TRBJ2-2, with 13 nucleotides matching TRBD2. The sample in question was cultured PBMCs, obtained from culture after CMV antigen stimulation. The source is a human donor in good health (CMV status not recorded). Some clones in this sample may be carry-over from other donors' samples. The CDR3 DNA is TGTGCCAGCAGCCGGGGACTAGCGGGGCCCGGGGAGCTGTTTTTT. Translated: CASSRGLAGPGELFF.